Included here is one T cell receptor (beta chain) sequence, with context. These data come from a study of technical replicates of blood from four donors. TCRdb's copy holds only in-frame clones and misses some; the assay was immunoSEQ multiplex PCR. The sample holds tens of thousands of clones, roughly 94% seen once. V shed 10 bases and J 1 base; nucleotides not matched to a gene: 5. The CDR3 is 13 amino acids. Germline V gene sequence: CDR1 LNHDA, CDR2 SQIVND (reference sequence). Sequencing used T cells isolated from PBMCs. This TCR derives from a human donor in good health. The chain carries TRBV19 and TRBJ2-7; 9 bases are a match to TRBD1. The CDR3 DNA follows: TGTGCCACTGGGACAGGGCCATCCTACGAGCAGTACTTC. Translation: CATGTGPSYEQYF. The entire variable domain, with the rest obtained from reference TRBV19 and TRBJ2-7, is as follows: DGGITQSPKYLFRKEGQNVTLSCEQNLNHDAMYWYRQDPGQGLRLIYYSQIVNDFQKGDIAEGYSVSREKKESFPLTVTSAQKNPTAFYLCATGTGPSYEQYFGPGTRLTVT.